This is a list of T cell receptor beta chains from one sample in a study of T cells after yellow fever vaccination. TCRdb itself ran the 5' RACE reads through MiXCR, one entry per CDR3 protein. The sample lists approximately 300,000 distinct CDR3 sequences, approximately 11% occurring once. Source: CD4+ T cells sorted from PBMCs, taken 45 days after the yellow fever booster vaccination. Receptors were obtained from a man younger than 30 who received the YFV17D yellow fever vaccine. CDR3s include the opening cysteine and the closing phenylalanine or tryptophan. D genes are given only for firm matches. Clone size is not always given. Where it is, it says once, few, many or a class for expanded clones.

v_gene	j_gene	d_gene	abundance	CDR3aa	CDR3nt
TRBV9	TRBJ2-3	TRBD2	-	CASSVATRDGGAVDTQYF	TGTGCCAGCAGCGTAGCTACCCGAGACGGGGGGGCCGTAGATACGCAGTATTTT
TRBV6-2/TRBV6-3	TRBJ2-3	TRBD1	-	CASSSWTGGTDTQYF	TGTGCCAGCAGTTCCTGGACAGGGGGGACAGATACGCAGTATTTT
TRBV5-1	TRBJ2-3	TRBD1	-	CASGDRSFADTQYF	TGCGCCAGCGGGGACAGGAGCTTCGCAGATACGCAGTATTTT
TRBV4-3	TRBJ2-3	TRBD2	few	CASSQDQRGASDTQYF	TGCGCCAGCAGCCAAGATCAGCGGGGGGCCTCAGATACGCAGTATTTT
TRBV20-1	TRBJ2-7	-	-	CSVKRTGPYEQYF	TGCAGTGTAAAGAGGACGGGACCCTACGAGCAGTACTTC
TRBV28	TRBJ2-5	TRBD1	-	CAAWDRGRGETQYF	TGTGCCGCCTGGGACAGGGGGCGAGGAGAGACCCAGTACTTC
TRBV12-3/TRBV12-4	TRBJ1-2	-	few	CASSSINGYTF	TGTGCCAGCAGTTCTATAAATGGCTACACCTTC
TRBV25-1	TRBJ2-7	-	many	CASSVRGNSYEQYF	TGTGCCAGCAGTGTGAGGGGAAACTCCTACGAGCAGTACTTC
TRBV10-3	TRBJ2-5	TRBD1	-	CAISDYRGQTQYF	TGTGCCATCAGTGATTACAGGGGCCAGACCCAGTACTTC
TRBV7-8	TRBJ1-5	-	few	CASSHRTSNQPQHF	TGTGCCAGCAGCCACAGAACTAGCAATCAGCCCCAGCATTTT
TRBV9	TRBJ2-1	TRBD2	-	CASGERGSSYNEQFF	TGTGCCAGCGGGGAGCGGGGGAGCTCCTACAATGAGCAGTTCTTC
TRBV6-2/TRBV6-3	TRBJ1-5	-	-	CASSYPNRIGNQPQHF	TGTGCCAGCAGTTACCCTAACAGGATCGGGAATCAGCCCCAGCATTTT
TRBV4-2	TRBJ2-3	TRBD2	few	CASSPGLAFLDTQYF	TGTGCCAGCAGCCCAGGACTAGCATTCTTGGATACGCAGTATTTT
TRBV7-2	TRBJ2-5	-	many	CASSLRRLVETQYF	TGTGCCAGCAGCTTACGAAGACTAGTAGAGACCCAGTACTTC
TRBV6-5	TRBJ1-5	-	-	CASSPVHRQGNQPQHF	TGTGCCAGCAGTCCTGTCCACCGGCAGGGCAATCAGCCCCAGCATTTT
TRBV7-9	TRBJ2-1	-	few	CASSLGGPGYNEQFF	TGTGCCAGCAGCTTAGGAGGCCCGGGATATAATGAGCAGTTCTTC
TRBV11-3	TRBJ2-7	-	-	CASSLDPRRGGRHSYEQYF	TGTGCCAGCAGCTTAGATCCCCGGAGGGGGGGACGGCATAGCTACGAGCAGTACTTC
TRBV12-3/TRBV12-4	TRBJ1-1	-	few	CASSLWQHTEAFF	TGTGCCAGCAGTTTATGGCAGCACACTGAAGCTTTCTTT
TRBV19	TRBJ2-5	-	few	CASRRVQQETQYF	TGTGCCAGTCGACGGGTGCAACAAGAGACCCAGTACTTC
TRBV6-5	TRBJ2-7	TRBD1	-	CASRGTGEGGEQYF	TGTGCCAGCAGGGGGACAGGGGAAGGAGGAGAGCAGTACTTC
TRBV9	TRBJ2-5	-	-	CASSVATYQETQYF	TGTGCCAGCAGCGTAGCGACATACCAAGAGACCCAGTACTTC
TRBV6-5	TRBJ2-2	-	few	CASRGTGTDTGELFF	TGTGCCAGTCGCGGAACAGGGACGGACACCGGGGAGCTGTTTTTT
TRBV5-1	TRBJ2-1	-	-	CASSQQGPYNEQFF	TGCGCCAGCAGCCAACAGGGACCATACAATGAGCAGTTCTTC
TRBV29-1	TRBJ2-5	TRBD2	-	CSVSRLAGYQETQYF	TGCAGCGTCTCCAGACTAGCGGGGTACCAAGAGACCCAGTACTTC
TRBV6-5	TRBJ1-3	-	-	CASSYGGPPGNTIYF	TGTGCCAGCAGTTACGGAGGCCCCCCTGGAAACACCATATATTTT
TRBV7-2	TRBJ1-6	-	-	CASSFDLDSPLHF	TGTGCCAGCAGCTTCGATCTAGATTCACCCCTCCACTTT
TRBV12-3/TRBV12-4	TRBJ2-3	TRBD1	-	CASTLDRGTDTQYF	TGTGCCAGCACCCTTGACAGGGGGACAGATACGCAGTATTTT
TRBV12-5	TRBJ2-7	-	-	CASGVRPSSYEQYF	TGTGCTAGTGGCGTCAGGCCGAGCTCCTACGAGCAGTACTTC
TRBV28	TRBJ2-5	-	-	CASSLNRIRETQYF	TGTGCCAGCAGTCTAAATAGAATCCGGGAGACCCAGTACTTC
TRBV18	TRBJ2-4	-	many	CASSPGDEGDIQYF	TGTGCCAGCTCACCAGGGGACGAGGGGGACATTCAGTACTTC
TRBV7-9	TRBJ2-5	-	many	CASLPEWGQETQYF	TGTGCCAGCTTGCCGGAGTGGGGCCAAGAGACCCAGTACTTC
TRBV29-1	TRBJ2-5	TRBD1	many	CSVGADRGETQYF	TGCAGCGTGGGGGCTGACAGGGGCGAGACCCAGTACTTC
TRBV5-1	TRBJ1-1	-	-	CASRQNTEAFF	TGCGCCAGCCGACAGAACACTGAAGCTTTCTTT
TRBV5-1	TRBJ1-1	-	many	CASSSNWGMNTEAFF	TGCGCCAGCAGCTCTAACTGGGGAATGAACACTGAAGCTTTCTTT
TRBV12-3/TRBV12-4	TRBJ1-4	-	few	CASSPRVHGLGEKLFF	TGTGCCAGCAGTCCCCGGGTCCATGGGTTAGGTGAAAAACTGTTTTTT
TRBV6-5	TRBJ1-2	-	-	CASGTFYGYTF	TGTGCCAGTGGGACGTTCTATGGCTACACCTTC
TRBV5-6	TRBJ2-3	-	-	CASSLEYRDTQYF	TGTGCCAGCAGCTTGGAGTACCGAGATACGCAGTATTTT
TRBV12-3/TRBV12-4	TRBJ1-1	-	few	CASSFQGVNTEAFF	TGTGCCAGCAGTTTCCAGGGAGTGAACACTGAAGCTTTCTTT
TRBV20-1	TRBJ2-3	-	-	CSAWGDTQYF	TGCAGTGCTTGGGGAGATACGCAGTATTTT
TRBV7-2	TRBJ2-3	-	few	CASSLAGGRTDTQYF	TGTGCCAGCAGCTTAGCGGGGGGCCGCACAGATACGCAGTATTTT